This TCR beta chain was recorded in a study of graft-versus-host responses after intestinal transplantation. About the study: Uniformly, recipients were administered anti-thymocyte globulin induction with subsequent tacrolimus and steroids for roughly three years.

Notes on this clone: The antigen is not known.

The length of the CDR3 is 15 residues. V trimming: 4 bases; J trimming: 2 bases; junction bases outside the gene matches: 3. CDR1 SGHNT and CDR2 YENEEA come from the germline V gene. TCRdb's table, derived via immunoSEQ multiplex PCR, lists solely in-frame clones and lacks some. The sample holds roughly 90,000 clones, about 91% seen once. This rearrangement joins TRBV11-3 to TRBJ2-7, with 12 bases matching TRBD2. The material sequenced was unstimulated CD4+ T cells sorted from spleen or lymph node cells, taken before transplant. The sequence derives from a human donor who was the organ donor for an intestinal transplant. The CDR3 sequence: CASSSGLAGPYEQYF. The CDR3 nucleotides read TGTGCCAGCAGCTCGGGACTAGCGGGCCCCTACGAGCAGTACTTC.